The present T cell receptor (beta chain) was sequenced within a study of vaccination and CD4 T cells after COVID-19. Study overall: Post-diagnosis, post-COVID samples were collected after a median approximately three months, ranging 35 to 161. Stimulation of the cells used overlapping spike peptide pools from SARS-CoV-2 and from the common cold coronaviruses HCoV-NL63, HCoV-OC43 and HCoV-229E. Study-wide points: For convalescent patients, 304 of the 307 vaccine-specific clones analyzed were classified as spike mono-reactive. Rising from around 20 to 38, the median of SARS-CoV-2-reactive clonotypes did not change significantly.

The treatment is: 10-day PBMC culture with coronavirus spike peptide pools or control peptides (ViraFEST assay). The Oncomine TCR Beta short-read assay was applied to DNA of cultured CD4+ T cells. TCRdb ran MiXCR on the PCR reads and lists one entry per CDR3 protein. Altogether approximately 17,000 distinct CDR3 sequences are present, roughly three fifths being singletons, with the ten largest covering 6.6%. The CDR3 covers 14 residues. V lost 1 base, J lost 5 bases, and 11 bases lay in between. Germline-derived CDR1 and CDR2 are SNHLY and FYNNEI. Note on this clonotype: As yet, its antigen is unknown.

This chain connects TRBV2 to TRBJ1-2; the D gene is possibly TRBD1 (5 bases). The source is a human donor who had recovered from COVID-19. The sample consisted of CD4+ T cells from blood, cultured in vitro, taken before SARS-CoV-2 vaccination. CDR3 amino acids: CASSEDGAFYGYTF. The DNA of the CDR3 is TGTGCCAGCAGTGAAGACGGGGCTTTTTATGGCTACACCTTC. Complete variable domain (other parts from reference TRBV2 and TRBJ1-2): EPEVTQTPSHQVTQMGQEVILRCVPISNHLYFYWYRQILGQKVEFLVSFYNNEISEKSEIFDDQFSVERPDGSNFTLKIRSTKLEDSAMYFCASSEDGAFYGYTFGSGTRLTVV.